This TCR beta chain was sequenced in a study of cytomegalovirus exposure and HLA in healthy donors. General study findings and limits: HLA alleles were associated with some 17,000 TCR beta sequences in a later analysis at 0.05 false discovery rate. For presence/absence analyses, sequencing depth was assumed to be roughly uniform across donors. Later work showed greater clonal expansion in HLA-associated TCR beta chains than in equally common others.

The V end was cut by 3 bases, the J end by 5 bases, with 20 bases between. Germline CDR1 and CDR2: SGDLS and YYNGEE. The CDR3 runs to 17 residues. With respect to this clone: Its antigen is as yet unknown.

The PCR used 60 Vbeta and 13 Jbeta primers. Using immunoSEQ multiplex PCR, the repertoire was profiled, and TCRdb retains in-frame clones only, with some absent. The sample carries about 140,000 clones, over 75% recorded once. The sequenced sample was PBMCs. This TCR came from a man aged 50 to 60 in good health and CMV-seronegative. This rearrangement joins TRBV9 to TRBJ2-2, with D possibly being TRBD2 (5 bases). CDR3 protein: CASSDSDFEVGTGELFF. The CDR3 DNA is TGTGCCAGCAGCGACTCGGACTTCGAGGTTGGGACCGGGGAGCTGTTTTTT.